This T cell receptor (beta chain) stems from a study of T cells after yellow fever vaccination. TCRdb called the 5' RACE reads again in MiXCR, with one record for every CDR3 protein. The table records some 160,000 distinct CDR3 sequences, 7% to 10% of them present only once. CDR3 length: 15 residues. Germline loops: CDR1 LGHNA, CDR2 YSLEER. V was pared by 0 bases and J by 4 bases, with 11 bases between. The rearrangement uses TRBV4-3 and TRBJ2-3; D unresolved. This sample comprised CD8+ T cells sorted from PBMCs, obtained 45 days after the yellow fever booster vaccination. The TCR sequence derives from a man in his late teens or twenties who received the YFV17D yellow fever vaccine. CDR3 DNA sequence: TGCGCCAGCAGCCAAGATGGTGACTCATCAGATACGCAGTATTTT. It translates to CASSQDGDSSDTQYF.